This TCR beta chain originates from a study of cytomegalovirus exposure and HLA in healthy donors. Repertoires were generated with immunoSEQ multiplex PCR, while TCRdb's copy carries only in-frame clones and drops some. The profile covers roughly 60,000 clones, with 85% to 95% appearing a single time and about 6% taken by the ten largest. This clone came up once. Germline lookup yields CDR1 SGHVS and CDR2 FNYEAQ. Trimming pared 2 bases from V and 8 bases from J, leaving 18 bases between. The CDR3 spans 16 residues. The J gene is TRBJ1-4, the V gene TRBV7-6, with a tentative D call TRBD1 (6 bases). Sequenced: PBMCs. The clonotype comes from a woman younger than 30 in good health and CMV-seropositive. The CDR3 region is CASSLFGGGAPEKLFF. CDR3 coding DNA: TGTGCCAGCAGCTTATTCGGCGGGGGGGCGCCGGAAAAACTGTTTTTT.